This TCR beta chain was observed in a study of cytomegalovirus exposure and HLA in healthy donors. Study results and caveats: According to the study, 150 to 200 TCR beta chains were cytomegalovirus-associated.

Primers for the PCR totalled 60 Vbeta and 13 Jbeta. Clones were sequenced by immunoSEQ multiplex PCR, and TCRdb holds only the in-frame ones, with some missing. Of fewer than 200,000 clones listed, approximately 77% are singletons. The CDR3 runs to 17 residues. In germline, CDR1 is LGHNA, CDR2 YNFKEQ. Trimming at V came to 5 bases and at J to 2 bases, leaving 8 bases not matched to a gene. This clone was seen only a few times. Its antigen is undetermined. The sequenced sample consisted of PBMCs. The gene calls are TRBV4-2 and TRBJ2-6, with 8 bases lining up with TRBD1. This sequence originates from a male donor in good health and CMV-seropositive. The CDR3 sequence is CASSGGTGRTGANVLTF. The CDR3 DNA sequence: TGTGCCAGCAGCGGAGGGACAGGTAGGACTGGGGCCAACGTCCTGACTTTC.